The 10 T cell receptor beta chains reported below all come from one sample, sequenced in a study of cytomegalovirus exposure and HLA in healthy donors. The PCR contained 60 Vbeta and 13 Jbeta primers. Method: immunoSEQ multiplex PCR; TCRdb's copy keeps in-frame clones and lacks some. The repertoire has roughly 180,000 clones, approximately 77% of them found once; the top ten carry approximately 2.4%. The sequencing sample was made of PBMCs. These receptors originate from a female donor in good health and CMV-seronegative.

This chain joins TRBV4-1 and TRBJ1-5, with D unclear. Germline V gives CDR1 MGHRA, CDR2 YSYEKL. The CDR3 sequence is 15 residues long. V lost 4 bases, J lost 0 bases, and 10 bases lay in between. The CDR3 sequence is CASSPGRNSNQPQHF. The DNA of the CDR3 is TGCGCCAGCAGCCCGGGAAGGAATAGCAATCAGCCCCAGCATTTT.

The CDR3 DNA is TGTGCCAGCTCGGCGCAGGGAGGTCAGCCCCAGCATTTT. It specifies CASSAQGGQPQHF. The chain uses TRBV9 and TRBJ1-5; TRBD1 might be the D (5 bases). The CDR3 has 13 residues. V lost 7 bases to trimming and J lost 6 bases, with 14 bases between them. Germline V lookup: CDR1 SGDLS, CDR2 YYNGEE.

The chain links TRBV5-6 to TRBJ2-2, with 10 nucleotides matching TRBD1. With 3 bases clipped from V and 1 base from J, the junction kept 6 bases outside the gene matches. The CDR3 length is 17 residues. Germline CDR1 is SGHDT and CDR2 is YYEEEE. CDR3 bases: TGTGCCAGCAGCTGGCGGGGGACAGGGGAGAACACCGGGGAGCTGTTTTTT. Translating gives CASSWRGTGENTGELFF.

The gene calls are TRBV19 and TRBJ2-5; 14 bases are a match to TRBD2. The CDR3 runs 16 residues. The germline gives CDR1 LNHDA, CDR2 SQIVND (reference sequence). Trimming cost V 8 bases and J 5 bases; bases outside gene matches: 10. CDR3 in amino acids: CASAHQGLAGVETQYF. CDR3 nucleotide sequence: TGTGCCAGTGCGCACCAGGGACTAGCGGGAGTCGAGACCCAGTACTTC.

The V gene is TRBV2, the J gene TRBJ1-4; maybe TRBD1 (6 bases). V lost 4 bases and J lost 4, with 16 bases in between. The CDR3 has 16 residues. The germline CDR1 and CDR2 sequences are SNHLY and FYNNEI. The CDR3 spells CASSGEGGAYNEKLFF. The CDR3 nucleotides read TGTGCCAGCAGTGGGGAAGGGGGGGCGTATAATGAAAAACTGTTTTTT.

CDR3 DNA sequence: TGTGCCAGCAGCTTAGGGGGGCTAGGAGGAAACACCATATATTTT. It translates to CASSLGGLGGNTIYF. The chain employs TRBV7-6 and TRBJ1-3, with D possibly matching TRBD1 (6 bases). With 1 base removed from V and 4 bases from J, the gap between germline ends came to 11 bases. The CDR3 sequence is 15 residues long. Germline V gene data show CDR1 as SGHVS and CDR2 as FNYEAQ.

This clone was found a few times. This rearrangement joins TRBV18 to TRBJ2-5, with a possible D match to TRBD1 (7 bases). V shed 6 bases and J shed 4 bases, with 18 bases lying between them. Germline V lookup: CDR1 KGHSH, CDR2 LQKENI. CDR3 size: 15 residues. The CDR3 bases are TGTGCCAGCTCTCCAGGGGGAGGCCGGGGAGAGACCCAGTACTTC. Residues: CASSPGGGRGETQYF. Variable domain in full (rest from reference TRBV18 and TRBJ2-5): NAGVMQNPRHLVRRRGQEARLRCSPMKGHSHVYWYRQLPEEGLKFMVYLQKENIIDESGMPKERFSAEFPKEGPSILRIQQVVRGDSAAYFCASSPGGGRGETQYFGPGTRLLVL.

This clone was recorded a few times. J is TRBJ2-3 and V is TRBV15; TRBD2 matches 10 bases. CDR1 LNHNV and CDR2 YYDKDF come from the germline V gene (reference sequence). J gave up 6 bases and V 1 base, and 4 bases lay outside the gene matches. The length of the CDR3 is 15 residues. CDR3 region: CATSRGAGGSDTQYF. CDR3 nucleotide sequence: TGTGCCACCAGCAGAGGAGCGGGAGGGTCGGATACGCAGTATTTT.

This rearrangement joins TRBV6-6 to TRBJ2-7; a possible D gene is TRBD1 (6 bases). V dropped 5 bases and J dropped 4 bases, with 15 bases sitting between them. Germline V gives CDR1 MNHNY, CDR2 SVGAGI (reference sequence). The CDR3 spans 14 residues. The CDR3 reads CASSQGPNLYEQYF. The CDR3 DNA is TGTGCCAGCAGTCAGGGGCCCAACCTTTACGAGCAGTACTTC.

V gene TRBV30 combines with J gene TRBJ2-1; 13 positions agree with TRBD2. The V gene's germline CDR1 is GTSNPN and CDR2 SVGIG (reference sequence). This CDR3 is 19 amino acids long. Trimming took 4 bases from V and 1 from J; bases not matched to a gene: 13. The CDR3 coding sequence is TGTGCCTGGAAAGCGTTAAGGCGACTAGCGGGAGGATCCTACAATGAGCAGTTCTTC. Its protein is CAWKALRRLAGGSYNEQFF.